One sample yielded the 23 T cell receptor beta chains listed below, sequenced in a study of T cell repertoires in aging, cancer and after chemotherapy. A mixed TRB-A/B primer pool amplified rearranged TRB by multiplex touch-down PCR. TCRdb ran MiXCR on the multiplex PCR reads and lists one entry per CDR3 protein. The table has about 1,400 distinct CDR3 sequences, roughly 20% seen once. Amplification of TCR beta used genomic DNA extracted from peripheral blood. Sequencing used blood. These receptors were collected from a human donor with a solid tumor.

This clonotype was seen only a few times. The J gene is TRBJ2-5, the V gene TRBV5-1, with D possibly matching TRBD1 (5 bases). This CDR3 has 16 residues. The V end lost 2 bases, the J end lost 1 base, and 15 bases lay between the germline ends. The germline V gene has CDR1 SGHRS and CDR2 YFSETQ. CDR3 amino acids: CASSFRQGRVQETQYF. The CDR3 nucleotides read TGCGCCAGCAGCTTTCGGCAGGGAAGGGTCCAAGAGACCCAGTACTTC. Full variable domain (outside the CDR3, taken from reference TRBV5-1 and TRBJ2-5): KAGVTQTPRYLIKTRGQQVTLSCSPISGHRSVSWYQQTPGQGLQFLFEYFSETQRNKGNFPGRFSGRQFSNSRSEMNVSTLELGDSALYLCASSFRQGRVQETQYFGPGTRLLVL.

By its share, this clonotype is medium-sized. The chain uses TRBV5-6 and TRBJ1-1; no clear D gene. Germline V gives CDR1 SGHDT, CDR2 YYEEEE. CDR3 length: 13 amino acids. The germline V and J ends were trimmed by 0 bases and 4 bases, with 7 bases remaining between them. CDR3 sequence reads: CASSLDVGTEAFF. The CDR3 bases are TGTGCCAGCAGCTTGGATGTTGGCACTGAAGCTTTCTTT.

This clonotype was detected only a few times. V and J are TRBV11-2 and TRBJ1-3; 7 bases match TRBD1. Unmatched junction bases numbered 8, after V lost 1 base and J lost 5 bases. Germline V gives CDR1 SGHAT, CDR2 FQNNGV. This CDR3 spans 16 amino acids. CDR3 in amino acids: CASSLVTGVPRNTIYF. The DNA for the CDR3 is TGTGCCAGCAGCTTAGTAACAGGGGTGCCCAGAAACACCATATATTTT.

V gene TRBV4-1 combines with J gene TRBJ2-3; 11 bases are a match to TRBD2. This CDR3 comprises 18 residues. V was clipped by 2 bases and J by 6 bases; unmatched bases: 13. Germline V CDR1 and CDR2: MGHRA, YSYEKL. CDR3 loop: CASSQPGGSGGAGDTQYF. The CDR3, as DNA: TGCGCCAGCAGCCAACCGGGGGGTAGCGGGGGGGCAGGCGATACGCAGTATTTT.

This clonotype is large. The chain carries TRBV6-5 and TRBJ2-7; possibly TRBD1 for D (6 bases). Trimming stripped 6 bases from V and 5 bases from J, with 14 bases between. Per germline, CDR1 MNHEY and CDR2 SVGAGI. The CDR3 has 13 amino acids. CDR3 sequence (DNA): TGTGCCAGCAGCCCTCCCGGGACAAACGAGCAGTACTTC. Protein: CASSPPGTNEQYF.

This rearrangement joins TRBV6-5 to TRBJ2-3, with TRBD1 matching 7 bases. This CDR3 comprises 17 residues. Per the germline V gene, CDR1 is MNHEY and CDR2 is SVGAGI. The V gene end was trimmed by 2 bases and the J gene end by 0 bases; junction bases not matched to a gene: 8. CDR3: CASSYGTATASTDTQYF. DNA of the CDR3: TGTGCCAGCAGTTACGGGACAGCGACAGCTAGCACAGATACGCAGTATTTT.

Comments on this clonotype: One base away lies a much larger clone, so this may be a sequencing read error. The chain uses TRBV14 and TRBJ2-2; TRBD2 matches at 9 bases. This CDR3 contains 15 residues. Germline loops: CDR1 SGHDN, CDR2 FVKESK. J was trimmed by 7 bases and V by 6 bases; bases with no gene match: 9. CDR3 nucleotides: TGTGCCAGCAGACAATTGCGGGGGGGCATCGGGGAGCTGTTTTTT. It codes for CASRQLRGGIGELFF.

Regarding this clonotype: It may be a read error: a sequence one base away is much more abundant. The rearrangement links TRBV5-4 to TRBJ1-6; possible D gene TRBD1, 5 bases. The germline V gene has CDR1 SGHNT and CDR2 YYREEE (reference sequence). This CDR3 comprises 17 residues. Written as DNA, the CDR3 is TGTGCCAGCAGCTTCTGGGACGGAAGCTCCTTTAATTCACCCCTCCACTTT. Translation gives CASSFWDGSSFNSPLHF.

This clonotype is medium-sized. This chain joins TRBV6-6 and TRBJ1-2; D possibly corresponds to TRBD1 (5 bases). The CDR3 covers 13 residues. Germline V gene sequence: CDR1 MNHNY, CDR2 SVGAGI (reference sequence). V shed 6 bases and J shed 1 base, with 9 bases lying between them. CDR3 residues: CASSLDSNYGYTF. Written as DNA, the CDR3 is TGTGCCAGCAGCCTTGACAGTAACTATGGCTACACCTTC.

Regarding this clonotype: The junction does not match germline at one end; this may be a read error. CDR3 DNA: TGCGCCAGCAGTGAGTTCTCCCGAGGTGACACTGAAGCTTTCTTT. This encodes CASSEFSRGDTEAFF. The V and J genes are TRBV6-5 and TRBJ1-1; D is undetermined. Germline lookup yields CDR1 MNHEY and CDR2 SVGAGI. This CDR3 comprises 15 residues.

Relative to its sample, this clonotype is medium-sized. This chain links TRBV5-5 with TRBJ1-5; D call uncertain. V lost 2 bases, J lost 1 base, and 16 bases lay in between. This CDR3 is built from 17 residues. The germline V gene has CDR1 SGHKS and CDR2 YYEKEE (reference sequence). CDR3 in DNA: TGTGCCAGCAGCTTTTATGCGGCGGAGCCAAGCAATCAGCCCCAGCATTTT. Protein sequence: CASSFYAAEPSNQPQHF.

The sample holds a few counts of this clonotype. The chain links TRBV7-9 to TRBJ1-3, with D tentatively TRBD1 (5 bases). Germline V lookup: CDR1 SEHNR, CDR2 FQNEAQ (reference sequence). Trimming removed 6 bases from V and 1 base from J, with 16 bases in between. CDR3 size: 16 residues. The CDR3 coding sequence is TGTGCCAGCAGACCAAATATAGGGGAATCTGGAAACACCATATATTTT. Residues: CASRPNIGESGNTIYF.

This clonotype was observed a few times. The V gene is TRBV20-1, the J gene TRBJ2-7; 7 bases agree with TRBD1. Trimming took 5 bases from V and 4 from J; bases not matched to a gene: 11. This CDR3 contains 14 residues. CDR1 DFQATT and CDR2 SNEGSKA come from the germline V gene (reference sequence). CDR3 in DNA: TGCAGTGCTGCTATCGACAGGGTATCGTACGAGCAGTACTTC. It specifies CSAAIDRVSYEQYF.

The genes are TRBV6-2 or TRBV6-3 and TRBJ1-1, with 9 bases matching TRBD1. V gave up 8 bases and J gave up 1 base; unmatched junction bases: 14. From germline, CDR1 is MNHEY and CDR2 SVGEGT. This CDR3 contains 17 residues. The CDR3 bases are TGTGCCAGCTACCCGTGGGGTTTGGGACAGGGGAACACTGAAGCTTTCTTT. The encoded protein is CASYPWGLGQGNTEAFF.

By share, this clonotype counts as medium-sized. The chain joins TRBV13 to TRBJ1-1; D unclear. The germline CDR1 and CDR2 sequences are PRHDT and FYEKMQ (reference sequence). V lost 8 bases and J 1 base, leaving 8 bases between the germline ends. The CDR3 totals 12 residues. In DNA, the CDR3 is TGTGCCAGCTGCACGAGGAACACTGAAGCTTTCTTT. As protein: CASCTRNTEAFF.

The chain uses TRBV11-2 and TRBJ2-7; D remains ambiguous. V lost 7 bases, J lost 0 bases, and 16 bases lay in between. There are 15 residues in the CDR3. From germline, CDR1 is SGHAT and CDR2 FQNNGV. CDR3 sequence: CASTPLDGSSYEQYF. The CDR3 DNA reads TGTGCCAGCACCCCCTTGGACGGAAGCTCCTACGAGCAGTACTTC.

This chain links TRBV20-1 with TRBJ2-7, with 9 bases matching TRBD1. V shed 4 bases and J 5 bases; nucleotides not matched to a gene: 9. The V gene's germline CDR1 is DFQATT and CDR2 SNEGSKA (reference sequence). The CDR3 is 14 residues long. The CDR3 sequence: CSAKDFNRGHEQYF. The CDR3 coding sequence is TGCAGTGCTAAAGATTTTAACAGGGGGCACGAGCAGTACTTC.

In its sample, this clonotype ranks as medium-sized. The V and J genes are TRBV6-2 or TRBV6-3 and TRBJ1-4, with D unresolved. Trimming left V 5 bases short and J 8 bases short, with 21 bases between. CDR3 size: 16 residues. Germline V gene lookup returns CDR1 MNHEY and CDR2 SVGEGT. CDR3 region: CASSLPLTGFGEKLFF. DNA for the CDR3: TGTGCCAGCAGTCTTCCCTTGACCGGATTTGGGGAAAAACTGTTTTTT.

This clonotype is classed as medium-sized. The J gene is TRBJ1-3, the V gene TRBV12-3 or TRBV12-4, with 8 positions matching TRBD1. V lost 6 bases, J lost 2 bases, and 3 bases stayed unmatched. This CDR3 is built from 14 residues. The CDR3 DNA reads TGTGCCAGCAGGCCGACAGGGGCTGGAAACACCATATATTTT. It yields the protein CASRPTGAGNTIYF.

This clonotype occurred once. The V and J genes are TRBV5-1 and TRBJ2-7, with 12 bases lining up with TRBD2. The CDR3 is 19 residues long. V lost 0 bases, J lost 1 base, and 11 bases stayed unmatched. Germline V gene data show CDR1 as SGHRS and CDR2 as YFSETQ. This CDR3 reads CASSLAAQGGLAGSYEQYF. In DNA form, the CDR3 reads TGCGCCAGCAGCTTGGCCGCTCAGGGGGGACTAGCGGGTTCCTACGAGCAGTACTTC.

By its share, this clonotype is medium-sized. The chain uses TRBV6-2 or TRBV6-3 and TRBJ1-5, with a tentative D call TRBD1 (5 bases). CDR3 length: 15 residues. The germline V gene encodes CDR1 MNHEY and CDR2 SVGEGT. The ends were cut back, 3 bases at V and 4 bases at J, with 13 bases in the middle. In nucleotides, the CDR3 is TGTGCCAGCAGTTATTCGCGGGGGAATAATCAGCCCCAGCATTTT. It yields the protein CASSYSRGNNQPQHF.

CDR3 loop: CASSYGTGNTEAFF. The CDR3 bases are TGTGCCAGCAGTTACGGGACAGGGAACACTGAAGCTTTCTTT. The V call is TRBV6-1, the J call TRBJ1-1; 8 nucleotides align to TRBD1. The CDR3 runs 14 residues. The ends lost 5 bases at V and 1 base at J; junction bases unmatched: 3. CDR1 MNHNS and CDR2 SASEGT come from the germline V gene.

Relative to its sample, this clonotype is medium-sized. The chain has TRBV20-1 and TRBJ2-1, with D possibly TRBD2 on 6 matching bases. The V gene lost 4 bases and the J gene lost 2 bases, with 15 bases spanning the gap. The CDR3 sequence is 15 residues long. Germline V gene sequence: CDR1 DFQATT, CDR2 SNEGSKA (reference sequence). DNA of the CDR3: TGCAGTGCTAACCCGGGGGAAGGAGCCTACAATGAGCAGTTCTTC. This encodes CSANPGEGAYNEQFF.